This TCR beta chain was sequenced for a study of naive and memory T cell subsets. This clonotype was seen repeatedly, ten times or more. Its antigen is not identified. Overall study results and limits: Possibly reflecting memory cells re-expressing CD45RA, a few larger clonotypes occurred in naive repertoires, especially CD8.

An equimolar mix of two oligonucleotides served as the beta constant-region primer for TRBC1 and TRBC2. Nested alpha and beta constant-region primers with the SP2 primer drove four PCR rounds on ligated cDNA. The cDNA 3' end received a ligated single-stranded oligonucleotide carrying the SP2 primer and a 12-nucleotide UMI. TCRdb re-called the UMI-ligation and nested PCR reads through MiXCR, storing one row per CDR3 protein. The data contain more than 120,000 distinct CDR3 sequences, 15% to 20% of them singletons. Separate alpha and beta amplification began at the second PCR step. Cells stained for CD3, CD4, CD8, CD45RA and CD27 were sorted into four subsets. The specimen was naive CD8+ T cells from blood. The origin of this receptor is a human donor in good health.

Here the CDR3 DNA reads TGTGCCAGCAGCGTAGAGGGACAGGGGGCCACTGAAGCTTTCTTT. This codes for CASSVEGQGATEAFF. The rearrangement joins TRBV9 to TRBJ1-1; 12 bases are shared with TRBD1. V was pared by 0 bases and J by 4 bases, with 1 base of the junction left unmatched. Germline V gives CDR1 SGDLS, CDR2 YYNGEE. The CDR3 has 15 amino acids.